Shown below are 2 T cell receptor beta chains from a single sample sequenced in a study of neoadjuvant nivolumab and ipilimumab in lung cancer. Data came from immunoSEQ multiplex PCR; TCRdb stores just in-frame clones and leaves some out. The sample contains some 17,000 clones, around 76% of which appear only once. Sequenced material: tumor tissue, taken after neoadjuvant nivolumab, alone or with ipilimumab, at or shortly before surgery. The receptors stem from an adult with non-small cell lung cancer.

Judged by abundance, this clone is medium-sized (0.01 to 0.1%). This sample includes further DNA sequences coding for the same CDR3. The rearrangement links TRBV6-1 to TRBJ2-7; no reliable D call. V dropped 5 bases and J dropped 4 bases, with 0 bases sitting between them. Germline loops: CDR1 MNHNS, CDR2 SASEGT. This CDR3 contains 9 residues. In DNA, the CDR3 is TGTGCCAGCAGTTACGAGCAGTACTTC. Its translation is CASSYEQYF.

The chain uses TRBV7-6 and TRBJ2-3; 11 bases align to TRBD1. Trimming at V came to 4 bases and at J to 6 bases, leaving 9 bases not matched to a gene. From germline, CDR1 is SGHVS and CDR2 FNYEAQ. The CDR3 spans 16 residues. The CDR3 sequence is CASSSMWDRGMDTQYF. In DNA form, the CDR3 reads TGTGCCAGCAGCTCGATGTGGGACAGGGGGATGGATACGCAGTATTTT.